The rows below give T cell receptor beta chains drawn from one sample of a study of blood T cell repertoires in COVID-19. Profiling relied on immunoSEQ multiplex PCR, and the TCRdb table lists in-frame clones only, not all of them. In the table there are under 200,000 clones, 80% of which are singletons. The sequenced sample was peripheral blood. Receptors originate from a man in his 70s with active or convalescent COVID-19. The CDR3 runs from the conserved cysteine through the conserved F or W. D genes are given only for firm matches. Rows give clone size only sometimes, using once, few, many, or a class for an expanded clone.

v_call,j_call,d_call,clone_size,cdr3_length,cdr3_aa,cdr3_nt
TRBV15,TRBJ1-5,TRBD1,-,16,CATSRRTGGSNQPQHF,TGTGCCACCAGCAGACGGACAGGGGGTAGTAATCAGCCCCAGCATTTT
TRBV7-9,TRBJ1-5,-,-,13,CASSLGGDQPQHF,TGTGCCAGCAGCTTAGGGGGGGACCAGCCCCAGCATTTT
TRBV25-1,TRBJ2-3,TRBD1,-,17,CASSEQTGGGGTDTQYF,TGTGCCAGCAGTGAACAAACAGGGGGAGGTGGCACAGATACGCAGTATTTT
TRBV13,TRBJ1-1,-,-,14,CASSLSGANTEAFF,TGTGCCAGCAGTCTATCAGGGGCGAACACTGAAGCTTTCTTT
TRBV7-2,TRBJ2-1,TRBD1,-,14,CASTRGQENNEQFF,TGTGCCAGCACCAGGGGACAGGAAAACAATGAGCAGTTCTTC
TRBV6-5,TRBJ2-2,-,-,13,CASSLATAGELFF,TGTGCCAGCAGCCTAGCAACTGCCGGGGAGCTGTTTTTT
TRBV21-1,TRBJ1-5,-,-,17,CASSKDKGQIFRQPQHF,TGTGCCAGCAGCAAAGACAAGGGACAGATCTTTAGGCAGCCCCAGCATTTT
TRBV6-5,TRBJ1-1,-,-,13,CASSYPGDTEAFF,TGTGCCAGCAGTTATCCAGGGGACACTGAAGCTTTCTTT
TRBV19,TRBJ2-3,-,-,14,CASSLRDPTDTQYF,TGTGCCAGTAGTCTCCGGGATCCCACAGATACGCAGTATTTT
TRBV5-1,TRBJ1-2,-,few,12,CASSFSFYGYTF,TGCGCCAGCAGCTTTTCCTTCTATGGCTACACCTTC
TRBV30,TRBJ1-2,-,-,14,CAWRAGPANYGYTF,TGTGCCTGGAGAGCAGGCCCCGCTAACTATGGCTACACCTTC
TRBV6-1,TRBJ2-3,-,-,15,CASSDHRDFTDTQYF,TGTGCCAGCAGTGACCACAGGGATTTCACAGATACGCAGTATTTT
TRBV6-5,TRBJ2-7,-,-,13,CASSYYGGQEQYF,TGTGCCAGCAGTTACTACGGGGGGCAGGAGCAGTACTTC
TRBV18,TRBJ1-2,-,-,16,CASSREPWGPNYGYTF,TGTGCCAGCTCACGAGAACCTTGGGGGCCAAACTATGGCTACACCTTC
TRBV15,TRBJ1-1,-,-,14,CATSISLGGTEAFF,TGTGCCACCAGCATTAGTTTAGGGGGCACTGAAGCTTTCTTT
TRBV11-3,TRBJ1-2,-,few,10,CASSLAGYTF,TGTGCCAGCAGCTTAGCGGGCTACACCTTC
TRBV2,TRBJ1-2,-,few,13,CASVPVKGYGYTF,TGTGCCAGCGTTCCCGTGAAGGGGTATGGCTACACCTTC
TRBV2,TRBJ1-6,-,-,14,CASKDSGYNSPLHF,TGTGCCAGCAAGGACAGTGGGTATAATTCACCCCTCCACTTT
TRBV5-1,TRBJ1-1,TRBD1,-,14,CASSFGTANTEAFF,TGCGCCAGCAGCTTCGGGACAGCGAACACTGAAGCTTTCTTT
TRBV5-1,TRBJ2-7,TRBD2,few,15,CASSLRSGRPFGQYF,TGCGCCAGCAGCTTAAGGAGCGGGAGGCCTTTTGGGCAGTACTTC
TRBV18,TRBJ1-2,-,few,15,CASSPTGVARDGYTF,TGTGCCAGCTCACCAACCGGGGTCGCAAGGGATGGCTACACCTTC
TRBV5-1,TRBJ2-3,-,-,16,CASSPTIEQGTDTQYF,TGCGCCAGCAGCCCCACCATAGAACAGGGCACAGATACGCAGTATTTT
TRBV5-1,TRBJ1-4,-,-,14,CASTETGTGEKLFF,TGCGCCAGCACCGAAACAGGGACGGGTGAAAAACTGTTTTTT
TRBV7-8,TRBJ1-6,-,-,17,CASSLDQRSAFYSPLHF,TGTGCCAGCAGCTTAGATCAGCGGTCAGCTTTTTATTCACCCCTCCACTTT
TRBV6-5,TRBJ1-1,-,-,10,CASGGRRAFF,TGTGCCAGCGGGGGGAGAAGGGCTTTCTTT
TRBV2,TRBJ2-2,-,few,15,CASMTRGLDTGELFF,TGTGCCAGTATGACGCGGGGGCTCGACACCGGGGAGCTGTTTTTT
TRBV5-1,TRBJ1-3,-,-,13,CASSLGGGNTIYF,TGCGCCAGCAGCTTGGGCGGCGGAAACACCATATATTTT
TRBV30,TRBJ1-2,-,-,11,CACQGYYGYTF,TGTGCCTGTCAGGGATACTATGGCTACACCTTC
TRBV5-4,TRBJ2-7,TRBD1,-,15,CASSFPGQGVYEQYF,TGTGCCAGCAGCTTTCCGGGACAGGGGGTATACGAGCAGTACTTC